The clone carrying this T cell receptor (beta chain) was picked up a small number of times. Its target is not known. The CDR3 ends on some other residue instead of the conserved phenylalanine or tryptophan, so this is likely a read error. The source of the sample is a study of regulatory T cells in long-lasting Graves disease. Study-wide points: Lower TCR diversity was seen in persistent Graves' patients than in newly diagnosed ones. Persistent disease samples used TRBV28, TRBJ1-2 and TRBJ2-5 preferentially.

V was shortened by 10 bases and J by 2 bases, with 11 bases between the two germline ends. There are 12 residues in the CDR3. From germline, CDR1 is LNHDA and CDR2 SQIVND (reference sequence). Sample time point: persistent/refractory GD, antithyroid drugs over 5 years with positive TRAb. Making the TCR library involved RNA that had been extracted from PBMCs. Patients came through an endocrinology department, and that department was in Xi'an, China. Building the TCR beta libraries relied on iRepertoire HTBI primers, and CDR3 regions underwent Arm-PCR. Using its own MiXCR run on the multiplex PCR reads, TCRdb lists one record per CDR3 protein. In the table there are around 400,000 distinct CDR3 sequences, roughly 24% of which are singletons.

The starting material was peripheral blood mononuclear cells (PBMCs), obtained when the disease was refractory, from a patient treated with antithyroid drugs. This TCR derives from a woman aged 40 to 50 with Graves disease. This chain connects TRBV19 to TRBJ1-1; D not resolved. The CDR3 sequence is CATRTGNTEAFL. In DNA form, the CDR3 reads TGTGCCACAAGGACTGGAAACACTGAAGCTTTCCTT.